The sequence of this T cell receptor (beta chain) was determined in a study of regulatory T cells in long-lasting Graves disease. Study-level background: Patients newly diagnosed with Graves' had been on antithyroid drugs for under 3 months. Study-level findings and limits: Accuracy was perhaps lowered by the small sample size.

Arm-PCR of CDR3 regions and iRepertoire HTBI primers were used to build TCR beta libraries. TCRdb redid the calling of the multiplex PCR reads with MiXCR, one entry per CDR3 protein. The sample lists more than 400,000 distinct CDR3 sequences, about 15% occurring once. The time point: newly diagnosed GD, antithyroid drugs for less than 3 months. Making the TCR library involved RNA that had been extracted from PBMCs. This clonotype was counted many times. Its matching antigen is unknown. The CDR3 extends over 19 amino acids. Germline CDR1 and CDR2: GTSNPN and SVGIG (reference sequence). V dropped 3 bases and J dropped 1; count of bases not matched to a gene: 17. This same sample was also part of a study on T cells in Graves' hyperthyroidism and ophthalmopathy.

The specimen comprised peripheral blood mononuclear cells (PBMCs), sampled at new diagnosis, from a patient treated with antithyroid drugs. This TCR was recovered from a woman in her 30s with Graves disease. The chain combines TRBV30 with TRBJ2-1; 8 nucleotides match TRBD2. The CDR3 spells CAWSAGASGLRVSYNEQFF. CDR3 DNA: TGTGCCTGGAGCGCTGGGGCTAGCGGGCTAAGGGTGTCCTACAATGAGCAGTTCTTC.